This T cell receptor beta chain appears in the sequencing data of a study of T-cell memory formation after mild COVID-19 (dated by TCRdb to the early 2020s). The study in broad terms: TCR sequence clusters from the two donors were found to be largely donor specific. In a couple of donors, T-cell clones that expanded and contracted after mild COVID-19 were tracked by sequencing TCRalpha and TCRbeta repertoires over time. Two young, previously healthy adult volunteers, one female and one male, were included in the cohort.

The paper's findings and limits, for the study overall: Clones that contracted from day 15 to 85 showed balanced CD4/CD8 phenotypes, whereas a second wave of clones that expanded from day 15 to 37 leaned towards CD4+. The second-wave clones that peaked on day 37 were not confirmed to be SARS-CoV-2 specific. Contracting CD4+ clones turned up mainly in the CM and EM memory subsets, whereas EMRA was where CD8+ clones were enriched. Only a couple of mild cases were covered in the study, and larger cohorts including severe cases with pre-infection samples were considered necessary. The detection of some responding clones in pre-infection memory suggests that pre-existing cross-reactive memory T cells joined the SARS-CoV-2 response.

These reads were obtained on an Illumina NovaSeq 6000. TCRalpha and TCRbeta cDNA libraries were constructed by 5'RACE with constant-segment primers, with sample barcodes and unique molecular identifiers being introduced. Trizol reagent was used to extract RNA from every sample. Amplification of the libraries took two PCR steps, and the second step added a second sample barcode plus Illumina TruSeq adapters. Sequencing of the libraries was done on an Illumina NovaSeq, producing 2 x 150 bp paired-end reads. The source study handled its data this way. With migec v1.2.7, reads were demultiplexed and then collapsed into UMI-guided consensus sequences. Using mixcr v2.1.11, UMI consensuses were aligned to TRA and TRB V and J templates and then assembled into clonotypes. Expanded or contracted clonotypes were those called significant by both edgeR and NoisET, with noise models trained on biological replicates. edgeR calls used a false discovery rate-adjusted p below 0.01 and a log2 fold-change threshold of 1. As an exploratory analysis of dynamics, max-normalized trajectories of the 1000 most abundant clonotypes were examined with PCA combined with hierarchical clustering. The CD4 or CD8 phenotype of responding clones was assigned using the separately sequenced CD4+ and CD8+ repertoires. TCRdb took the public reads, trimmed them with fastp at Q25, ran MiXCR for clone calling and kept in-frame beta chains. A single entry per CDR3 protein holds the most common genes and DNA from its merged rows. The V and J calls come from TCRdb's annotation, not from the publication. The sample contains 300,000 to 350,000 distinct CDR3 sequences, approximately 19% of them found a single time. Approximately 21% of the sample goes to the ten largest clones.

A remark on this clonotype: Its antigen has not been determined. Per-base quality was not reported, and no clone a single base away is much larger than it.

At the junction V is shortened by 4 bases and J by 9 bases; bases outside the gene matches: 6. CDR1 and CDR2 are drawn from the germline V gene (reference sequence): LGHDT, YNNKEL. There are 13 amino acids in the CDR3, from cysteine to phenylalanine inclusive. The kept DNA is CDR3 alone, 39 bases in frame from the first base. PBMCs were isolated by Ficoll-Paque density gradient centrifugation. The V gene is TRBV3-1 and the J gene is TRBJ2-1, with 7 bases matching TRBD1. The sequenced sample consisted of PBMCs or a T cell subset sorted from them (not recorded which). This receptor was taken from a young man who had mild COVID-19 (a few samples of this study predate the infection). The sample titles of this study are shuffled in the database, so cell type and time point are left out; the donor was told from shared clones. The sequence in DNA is TGTGCCAGCAGCCTTAACAGGGGCGTTGAGCAGTTCTTC. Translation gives CASSLNRGVEQFF.